The next 26 T cell receptor beta chains were all read from a single sample in a study of graft-versus-host responses after intestinal transplantation. Using immunoSEQ multiplex PCR, the repertoire was profiled, and TCRdb retains in-frame clones only, with some absent. The profile shows about 81,000 clones, around nine tenths of them singletons. Their antigen targets remain unknown. This sample comprised unstimulated CD4+ T cells sorted from spleen or lymph node cells, obtained before intestinal transplant. These receptors were obtained from a human donor who received an intestinal transplant.

V is TRBV28 and J is TRBJ2-3; 8 positions agree with TRBD2. Germline V gene lookup returns CDR1 MDHEN and CDR2 SYDVKM. The CDR3 is 17 amino acids. With V trimmed by 5 bases and J by 0 bases, 10 bases remained unmatched. DNA for the CDR3: TGTGCCAGCAGTCCTTTCGGGGGGGACCTCAGCACAGATACGCAGTATTTT. This translates into CASSPFGGDLSTDTQYF. The full variable domain, completed using reference TRBV28 and TRBJ2-3, is DVKVTQSSRYLVKRTGEKVFLECVQDMDHENMFWYRQDPGLGLRLIYFSYDVKMKEKGDIPEGYSVSREKKERFSLILESASTNQTSMYLCASSPFGGDLSTDTQYFGPGTRLTVL.

The chain carries TRBV27 and TRBJ1-4, with 9 bases that match TRBD1. The CDR3 consists of 18 residues. Germline CDR1 is MNHEY and CDR2 is SMNVEV (reference sequence). Trimming took 4 bases from V and 5 from J; bases not matched to a gene: 14. DNA of the CDR3: TGTGCCAGCAGTTCCTCCCCCCATTACAGGGGGCGAAATGAAAAACTGTTTTTT. Residues: CASSSSPHYRGRNEKLFF.

The CDR3 is CATLPSGPSPDTQYF. The CDR3 nucleotides are TGTGCCACCTTACCGAGCGGGCCCAGCCCAGATACGCAGTATTTT. This rearrangement joins TRBV27 to TRBJ2-3, with D possibly being TRBD2 (6 bases). Trimming cost V 10 bases and J 4 bases, with 21 bases left between them. The germline V gene has CDR1 MNHEY and CDR2 SMNVEV (reference sequence). This CDR3 spans 15 amino acids.

This clone has a single count. The chain joins TRBV11-1 to TRBJ2-1; tentative D call: TRBD2 (5 bases). This CDR3 comprises 12 residues. Germline V gene sequence: CDR1 SGHAT, CDR2 FQDESV (reference sequence). Trimming removed 5 bases from V and 9 bases from J, with 11 bases in between. The CDR3 sequence: CASSLGGGEQFF. As DNA, the CDR3 is TGTGCCAGCAGCCTAGGAGGCGGTGAGCAGTTCTTC.

The CDR3 sequence is CASSPLTGGTEAFF. CDR3 bases: TGTGCCAGCTCACCTCTTACAGGGGGCACTGAAGCTTTCTTT. The V gene is TRBV18, the J gene TRBJ1-1; TRBD1 agrees at 8 bases. The germline CDR1 and CDR2 sequences are KGHSH and LQKENI. Trimming at V came to 3 bases and at J to 4 bases, leaving 4 bases not matched to a gene. This CDR3 comprises 14 residues.

The chain uses TRBV5-1 and TRBJ1-1, with D perhaps TRBD1 (6 bases). This CDR3 has 14 amino acids. Looked up from germline, CDR1 is SGHRS and CDR2 is YFSETQ. Trimming removed 4 bases at V and 4 bases at J, with 14 bases between. The CDR3 sequence is CASSTSGAGTEAFF. Here the CDR3 DNA reads TGCGCCAGCAGCACCTCAGGGGCGGGCACTGAAGCTTTCTTT. Complete variable domain (other parts from reference TRBV5-1 and TRBJ1-1): KAGVTQTPRYLIKTRGQQVTLSCSPISGHRSVSWYQQTPGQGLQFLFEYFSETQRNKGNFPGRFSGRQFSNSRSEMNVSTLELGDSALYLCASSTSGAGTEAFFGQGTRLTVV.

The chain employs TRBV28 and TRBJ1-5; D ambiguous. V gave up 0 bases and J gave up 0 bases, with 9 bases separating them. The V gene's germline CDR1 is MDHEN and CDR2 SYDVKM. CDR3 length equals 16 residues. CDR3 DNA sequence: TGTGCCAGCAGTTTATGGGAGGGCAATAGCAATCAGCCCCAGCATTTT. It specifies CASSLWEGNSNQPQHF.

The chain uses TRBV18 and TRBJ1-5; TRBD1 matches 8 bases. The CDR3 extends over 14 amino acids. Trimming removed 4 bases from V and 4 bases from J; junction bases left unmatched: 3. Per the germline V gene, CDR1 is KGHSH and CDR2 is LQKENI. The CDR3: CASSLGQVNQPQHF. In DNA form, the CDR3 reads TGTGCCAGCTCACTGGGACAGGTGAATCAGCCCCAGCATTTT.

The chain joins TRBV5-4 to TRBJ2-5, with 7 bases that match TRBD2. The V gene's germline CDR1 is SGHNT and CDR2 YYREEE (reference sequence). The CDR3 covers 15 residues. J lost 3 bases, V lost 0 bases, and 5 bases had no gene match. This CDR3 reads CASSLGGSAKETQYF. CDR3 DNA sequence: TGTGCCAGCAGCTTGGGCGGGAGCGCAAAAGAGACCCAGTACTTC.

The rearrangement uses TRBV28 and TRBJ2-1; the match to TRBD2 covers 9 bases. After removal of 2 bases from V and 7 bases from J, the junction contained 9 bases not matched to a gene. In germline, CDR1 is MDHEN, CDR2 SYDVKM. This CDR3 has 16 residues. The CDR3 loop reads CASSLGAGGPGNEQFF. In nucleotides, the CDR3 is TGTGCCAGCAGTTTAGGGGCGGGAGGGCCAGGAAATGAGCAGTTCTTC.

The chain is built from TRBV5-4 and TRBJ1-2; 8 bases match TRBD1. Germline CDR1 SGHNT, CDR2 YYREEE (reference sequence). The CDR3 is 14 amino acids. Trimming removed 4 bases from V and 8 bases from J; junction bases left unmatched: 10. The CDR3 DNA sequence: TGTGCCAGCAGCCTTATAGACAGGGGAGGAGGCTACACCTTC. It specifies CASSLIDRGGGYTF. Looking up the rest from reference TRBV5-4 and TRBJ1-2 gives the full variable domain: ETGVTQSPTHLIKTRGQQVTLRCSSQSGHNTVSWYQQALGQGPQFIFQYYREEENGRGNFPPRFSGLQFPNYSSELNVNALELDDSALYLCASSLIDRGGGYTFGSGTRLTVV.

This chain joins TRBV9 and TRBJ1-6, with TRBD1 matching over 10 bases. J lost 7 bases, V lost 4 bases, and 8 bases had no gene match. This CDR3 contains 16 residues. Looked up from germline, CDR1 is SGDLS and CDR2 is YYNGEE. DNA for the CDR3: TGTGCCAGCAGCCCACTTCCGGGACAGGGGAATTCACCCCTCCACTTT. Its translation: CASSPLPGQGNSPLHF. Supplemented by reference TRBV9 and TRBJ1-6, the full variable domain reads DSGVTQTPKHLITATGQRVTLRCSPRSGDLSVYWYQQSLDQGLQFLIQYYNGEERAKGNILERFSAQQFPDLHSELNLSSLELGDSALYFCASSPLPGQGNSPLHFGNGTRLTVT.

The chain links TRBV7-8 to TRBJ2-3; D ambiguous. The CDR3 runs 14 residues. The ends were cut back, 4 bases at V and 1 base at J, with 9 bases in the middle. CDR1 SGHVS and CDR2 FQNEAQ come from the germline V gene. CDR3 bases: TGTGCCAGCAGCTCTAGGCATCGCACAGATACGCAGTATTTT. Its protein product is CASSSRHRTDTQYF.

The DNA for the CDR3 is TGTGCCAGCAGCGCCGGGACAGGGGGGGCCTATGGCTACACCTTC. This gives the protein CASSAGTGGAYGYTF. The chain combines TRBV9 with TRBJ1-2; 11 bases are shared with TRBD1. The length of the CDR3 is 15 residues. After removal of 3 bases from V and 4 bases from J, the junction contained 5 bases not matched to a gene. Germline-derived CDR1 and CDR2 are SGDLS and YYNGEE.

This chain joins TRBV25-1 and TRBJ2-3; TRBD1 matches 8 bases. Germline-derived CDR1 and CDR2 are MGHDK and SYGVNS. V lost 1 base to trimming and J lost 6 bases; unmatched junction nucleotides: 9. This CDR3 has 16 amino acids. This chain's CDR3 is CASSEWAQGVPDTQYF. DNA of the CDR3: TGTGCCAGCAGTGAATGGGCACAGGGGGTACCGGATACGCAGTATTTT.

The chain carries TRBV4-1 and TRBJ2-1; 9 bases fit TRBD2. J lost 9 bases, V lost 0 bases, and 9 bases had no gene match. The CDR3 extends over 16 amino acids. CDR1 is MGHRA, CDR2 YSYEKL, per germline. In nucleotides, the CDR3 is TGCGCCAGCAGCCAAGATGAGCTAGCGGGAAAAGGTGAGCAGTTCTTC. Protein: CASSQDELAGKGEQFF.

The chain employs TRBV28 and TRBJ2-3; a weak D match, TRBD2 (6 bases). The CDR3 runs to 16 residues. With 5 bases removed from V and 0 bases from J, the gap between germline ends came to 15 bases. Looked up from germline, CDR1 is MDHEN and CDR2 is SYDVKM. Here the CDR3 DNA reads TGTGCCAGCAGTCGAGCAGCGGGCCCAAGCACAGATACGCAGTATTTT. This sequence encodes CASSRAAGPSTDTQYF.

The V call is TRBV6-1, the J call TRBJ1-1; 9 nucleotides agree with TRBD1. Germline V lookup: CDR1 MNHNS, CDR2 SASEGT. Trimming took 7 bases from V and 6 from J; bases not matched to a gene: 12. The CDR3 spans 15 residues. For the CDR3, the DNA is TGTGCCAGCACGCTACCGGGACAGGGAAACGCTGAAGCTTTCTTT. This translates into CASTLPGQGNAEAFF.

This clone was found once. V is TRBV28 and J is TRBJ1-1; 8 bases are a match to TRBD1. With V trimmed by 2 bases and J by 3 bases, 8 bases remained unmatched. Germline V lookup: CDR1 MDHEN, CDR2 SYDVKM. The CDR3 covers 16 residues. The CDR3 sequence: CASSLSPTGGHTEAFF. The CDR3 DNA reads as TGTGCCAGCAGTTTAAGCCCTACAGGGGGACACACTGAAGCTTTCTTT.

The chain links TRBV9 to TRBJ2-5; D may be TRBD2 (6 bases). Trimming took off 3 bases at V and 7 bases at J, with 16 bases between the two ends. This CDR3 comprises 14 residues. In germline, CDR1 is SGDLS, CDR2 YYNGEE. CDR3 coding DNA: TGTGCCAGCAGCGCCCAAAGGGAGGAGGGGACCCAGTACTTC. Translated: CASSAQREEGTQYF.

The rearrangement uses TRBV4-1 and TRBJ2-1, with 12 bases identical to TRBD1. The CDR3 spans 15 residues. Germline V gives CDR1 MGHRA, CDR2 YSYEKL. Trimming cost V 1 base and J 6 bases; bases outside gene matches: 1. CDR3 sequence: CASSQVGQGANEQFF. The CDR3 region has the DNA TGCGCCAGCAGCCAAGTGGGACAGGGGGCCAATGAGCAGTTCTTC.

The chain couples TRBV5-6 to TRBJ2-7, with TRBD2 identical over 12 bases. V lost 0 bases to trimming and J lost 5 bases; unmatched junction nucleotides: 6. From germline, CDR1 is SGHDT and CDR2 YYEEEE. The CDR3 consists of 16 residues. CDR3 bases: TGTGCCAGCAGCTTGGGACTAGCGGGGGCGTCGGACGAGCAGTACTTC. It translates to CASSLGLAGASDEQYF.

V gene TRBV19 combines with J gene TRBJ2-5; 14 positions agree with TRBD2. The CDR3 totals 16 residues. Germline loops: CDR1 LNHDA, CDR2 SQIVND (reference sequence). V trimming: 4 bases; J trimming: 5 bases; junction bases outside the gene matches: 6. CDR3 protein: CASSKTSGRAGETQYF. In nucleotides, the CDR3 is TGTGCCAGTAGTAAGACTAGCGGGAGGGCCGGGGAGACCCAGTACTTC.

The V call is TRBV5-4, the J call TRBJ2-1; 9 bases are shared with TRBD1. Germline CDR1 is SGHNT and CDR2 is YYREEE (reference sequence). The junction had 7 bases not matched to a gene; V was cut back by 4 bases and J by 5 bases. The CDR3 loop spans 15 amino acids. The CDR3 DNA reads as TGTGCCAGCAGCCCCCCGGGACAGGGACACAATGAGCAGTTCTTC. Its protein is CASSPPGQGHNEQFF.

The sample holds a few counts of this clone. The rearrangement joins TRBV6-6 to TRBJ2-7, with D unresolved. Trimming stripped 5 bases from V and 4 bases from J, with 6 bases between. CDR1 and CDR2 (germline): MNHNY, SVGAGI (reference sequence). The CDR3 is 11 amino acids. The CDR3, as DNA: TGTGCCAGCAGTACTCCATACGAGCAGTACTTC. Protein: CASSTPYEQYF.

The V call is TRBV6-6, the J call TRBJ1-1; a weak D match, TRBD1 (6 bases). CDR3 length: 14 residues. Germline loops: CDR1 MNHNY, CDR2 SVGAGI (reference sequence). With 6 bases removed from V and 6 bases from J, the gap between germline ends came to 17 bases. CDR3 DNA: TGTGCCAGCAGCCTGGGACACTTACCGCCTGAAGCTTTCTTT. Translated, it gives CASSLGHLPPEAFF.